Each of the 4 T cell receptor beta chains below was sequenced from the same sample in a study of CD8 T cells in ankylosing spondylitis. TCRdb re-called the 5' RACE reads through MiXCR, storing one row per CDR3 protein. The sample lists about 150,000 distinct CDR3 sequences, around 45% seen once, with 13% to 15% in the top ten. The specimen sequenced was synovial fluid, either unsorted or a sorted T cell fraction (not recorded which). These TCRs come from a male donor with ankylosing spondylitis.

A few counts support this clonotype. The CDR3 bases are TGTGCCAGCAGTTTTATCGCGGGAGAGGACTACAATGAGCAGTTCTTC. Amino acid sequence: CASSFIAGEDYNEQFF. The genes are TRBV27 and TRBJ2-1, with 7 nucleotides matching TRBD2. CDR3 size: 16 residues. J lost 3 bases, V lost 3 bases, and 8 bases had no gene match. CDR1 MNHEY and CDR2 SMNVEV come from the germline V gene (reference sequence).

This CDR3 is CASSSLRDRGHGQYF. In DNA, the CDR3 is TGTGCCAGCAGCTCCCTCCGGGACAGGGGGCACGGGCAGTACTTC. The V and J genes are TRBV7-9 and TRBJ2-7; 12 positions agree with TRBD1. The junction had 10 bases not matched to a gene; V was cut back by 4 bases and J by 9 bases. CDR3 length: 15 amino acids. Germline V lookup: CDR1 SEHNR, CDR2 FQNEAQ (reference sequence).

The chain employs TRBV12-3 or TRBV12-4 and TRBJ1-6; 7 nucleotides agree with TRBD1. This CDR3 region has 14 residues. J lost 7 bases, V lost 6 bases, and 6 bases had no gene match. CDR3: CASSAGTENSPLHF. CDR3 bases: TGTGCCAGCAGCGCGGGGACAGAGAATTCACCCCTCCACTTT.

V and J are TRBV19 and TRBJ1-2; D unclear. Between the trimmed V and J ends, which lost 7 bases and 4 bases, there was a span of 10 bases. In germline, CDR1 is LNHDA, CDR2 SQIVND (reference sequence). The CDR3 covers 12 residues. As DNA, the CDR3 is TGTGCCAGTACCCAGCGGTCCTATGGCTACACCTTC. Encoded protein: CASTQRSYGYTF.